The entry that follows covers one T cell receptor beta chain sequence. This entry comes from a study of identical twins. TCRdb independently ran MiXCR on the 5' RACE reads; one entry per CDR3 protein. The table has about 530,000 distinct CDR3 sequences, under 25% seen once; the top ten hold 0.48%. The germline V gene has CDR1 LGHDT and CDR2 YNNKEL (reference sequence). This CDR3 has 15 residues. V was pared by 1 base and J by 6 bases, with 13 bases between. The sample was also linked to a second study, of yellow fever vaccine responses in identical twins.

The source material was CD4+ T cells sorted from blood. The genes are TRBV3-1 and TRBJ2-1; D possibly uses TRBD1 or TRBD2 (5 bases each). This receptor was taken from a young woman in good health. The CDR3 loop reads CASSQAGTWGNEQFF. CDR3 nucleotide sequence: TGTGCCAGCAGCCAAGCCGGGACCTGGGGCAATGAGCAGTTCTTC.